The sample holds one count of the clone carrying this T cell receptor beta chain. Antigen: not known. This entry belongs to a study of graft-versus-host responses after intestinal transplantation. The V gene end was trimmed by 5 bases and the J gene end by 2 bases; junction bases not matched to a gene: 5. The CDR3 length is 15 residues. In germline, CDR1 is LNHNV, CDR2 YYDKDF (reference sequence). Clones were sequenced by immunoSEQ multiplex PCR, and TCRdb holds only the in-frame ones, with some missing. The table shows some 81,000 clones, with 85% to 90% occurring only once. This clonotype was obtained from a human donor who received an intestinal transplant. Material: unstimulated CD4+ T cells sorted from spleen or lymph node cells, obtained before intestinal transplant. V gene TRBV15 combines with J gene TRBJ2-2; 7 nucleotides match TRBD1. CDR3 nucleotides: TGTGCCACCAGCCCAGACAGGGTTAACACCGGGGAGCTGTTTTTT. This gives the protein CATSPDRVNTGELFF.